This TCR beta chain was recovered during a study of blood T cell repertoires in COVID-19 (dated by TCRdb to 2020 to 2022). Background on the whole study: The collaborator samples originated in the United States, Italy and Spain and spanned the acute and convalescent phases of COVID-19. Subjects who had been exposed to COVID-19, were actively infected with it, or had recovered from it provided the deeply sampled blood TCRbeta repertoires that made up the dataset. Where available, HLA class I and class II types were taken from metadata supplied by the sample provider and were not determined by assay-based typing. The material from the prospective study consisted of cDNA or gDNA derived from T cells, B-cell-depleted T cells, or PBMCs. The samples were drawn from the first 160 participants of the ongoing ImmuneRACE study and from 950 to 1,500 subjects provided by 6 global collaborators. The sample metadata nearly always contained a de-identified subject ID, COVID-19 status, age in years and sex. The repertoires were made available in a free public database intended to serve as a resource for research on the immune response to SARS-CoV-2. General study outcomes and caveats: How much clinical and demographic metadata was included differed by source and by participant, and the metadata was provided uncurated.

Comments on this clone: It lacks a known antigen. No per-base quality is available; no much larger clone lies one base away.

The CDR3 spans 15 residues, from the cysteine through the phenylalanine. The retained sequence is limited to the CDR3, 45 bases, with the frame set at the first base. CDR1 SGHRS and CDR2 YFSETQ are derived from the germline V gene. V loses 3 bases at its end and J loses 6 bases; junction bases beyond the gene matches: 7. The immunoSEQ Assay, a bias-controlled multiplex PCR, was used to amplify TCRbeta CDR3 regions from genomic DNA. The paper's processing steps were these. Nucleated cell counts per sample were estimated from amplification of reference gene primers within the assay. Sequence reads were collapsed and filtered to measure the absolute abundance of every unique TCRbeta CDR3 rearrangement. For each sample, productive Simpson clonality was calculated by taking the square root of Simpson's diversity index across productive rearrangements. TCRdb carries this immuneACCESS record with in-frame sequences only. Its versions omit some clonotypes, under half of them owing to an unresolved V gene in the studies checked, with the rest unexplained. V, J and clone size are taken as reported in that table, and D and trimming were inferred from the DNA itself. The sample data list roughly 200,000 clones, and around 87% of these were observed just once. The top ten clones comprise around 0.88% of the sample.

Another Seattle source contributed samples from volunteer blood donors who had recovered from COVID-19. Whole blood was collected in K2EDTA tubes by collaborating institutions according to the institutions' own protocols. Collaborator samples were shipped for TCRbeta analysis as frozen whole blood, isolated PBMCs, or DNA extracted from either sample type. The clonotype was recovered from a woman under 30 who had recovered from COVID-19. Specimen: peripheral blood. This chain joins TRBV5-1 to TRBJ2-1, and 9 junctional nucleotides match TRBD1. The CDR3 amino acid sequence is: CASSSPGQGTNEQFF. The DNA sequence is TGCGCCAGCAGCTCCCCGGGACAGGGAACCAATGAGCAGTTCTTC.